The clone carrying this T cell receptor (beta chain) was recorded only once. Authors' methods: Amplifying reference gene primers gave estimates of nucleated cell counts. Some clones are missing from TCRdb's copy, which holds only in-frame ones; the method was immunoSEQ multiplex PCR. V and J calls and clone size are given by that table; D and trimming were obtained from the DNA. The table lists some 33,000 clones, around 90% of them singletons. Trimming removed 0 bases at V and 0 bases at J, with 9 bases between. This CDR3 region has 15 residues. The germline V gene has CDR1 SGHRS and CDR2 YFSETQ. This entry belongs to a study of blood T cell repertoires in COVID-19. Across the whole study: The United States, Italy and Spain were the sources of the acute and convalescent COVID-19 samples. T cells, B-cell-depleted T cells, or PBMCs supplied cDNA or gDNA.

Sequencing was carried out using peripheral blood. The source is a man in his sixties with acute or convalescent COVID-19. J is TRBJ1-1 and V is TRBV5-1; no reliable D call. The DNA for the CDR3 is TGCGCCAGCAGCTTGGCTCCAGGAATGAACACTGAAGCTTTCTTT. Translated, it gives CASSLAPGMNTEAFF.